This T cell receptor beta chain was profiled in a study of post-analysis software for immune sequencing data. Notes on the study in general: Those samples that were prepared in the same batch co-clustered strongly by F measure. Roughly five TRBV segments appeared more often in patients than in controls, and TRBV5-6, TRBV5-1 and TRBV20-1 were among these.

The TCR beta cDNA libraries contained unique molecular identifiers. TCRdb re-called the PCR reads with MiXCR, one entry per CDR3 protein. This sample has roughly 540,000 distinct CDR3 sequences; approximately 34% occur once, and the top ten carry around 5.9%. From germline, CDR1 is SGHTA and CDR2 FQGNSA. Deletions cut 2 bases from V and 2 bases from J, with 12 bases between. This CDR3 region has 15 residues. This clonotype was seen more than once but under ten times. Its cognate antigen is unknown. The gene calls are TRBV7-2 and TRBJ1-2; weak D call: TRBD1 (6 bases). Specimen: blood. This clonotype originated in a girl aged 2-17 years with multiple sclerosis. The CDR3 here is CASSLNGQPNYGYTF. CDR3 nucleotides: TGTGCCAGCAGCTTAAACGGACAGCCCAACTATGGCTACACCTTC.